This is a list of T cell receptor beta chains from one sample in a study of blood T cells in healthy people across ages. In TCRdb, the 5' RACE reads were re-called with MiXCR into one record per CDR3 protein. Among 800,000 to 950,000 distinct CDR3 sequences, 29% were seen once, and the ten largest hold about 10%. This sample was shared with a second study, whose subject was T cells of mothers and their children.

The sequenced material came from blood. The source is a woman aged 40 to 49 in good health. Each CDR3 is given with its conserved first and last residue. The D gene is left open where the match is weak. Size tells how often a clone was seen (once, few, many) or the class of an expanded clone, and some rows leave it out.

V	J	D	size	CDR3	DNA
TRBV10-3	TRBJ2-3	NA	NA	CAVSESGGSTDTQYF	TGTGCCGTCAGTGAGTCGGGCGGGAGCACAGATACGCAGTATTTT
TRBV7-3	TRBJ2-2	NA	few	CASRSGPSGDTGELFF	TGTGCCAGCAGATCCGGGCCATCTGGGGACACCGGGGAGCTGTTTTTT
TRBV7-6	TRBJ2-7	TRBD2	NA	CASSSQPGGAYEQYF	TGTGCCAGCAGCTCCCAACCCGGGGGGGCCTACGAGCAGTACTTC
TRBV19	TRBJ1-2	NA	few	CASMGDHGYTF	TGTGCCAGTATGGGGGATCATGGCTACACCTTC
TRBV14	TRBJ2-5	NA	NA	CASSQGWTSGETQYF	TGTGCCAGCAGCCAAGGATGGACCAGCGGGGAGACCCAGTACTTC
TRBV12-3/TRBV12-4	TRBJ2-5	TRBD1	many	CASNHLGTGGKTQYF	TGTGCCAGCAACCACCTTGGGACAGGGGGAAAGACCCAGTACTTC
TRBV20-1	TRBJ2-5	NA	NA	CSARDGACTRETQYF	TGCAGTGCTAGAGATGGGGCCTGCACCCGGGAGACGCAGTACTTC
TRBV7-9	TRBJ2-7	NA	NA	CASSLEGTTRSSYEQYF	TGTGCCAGCAGCTTAGAGGGGACCACTAGGAGCTCCTACGAGCAGTACTTC
TRBV12-3/TRBV12-4	TRBJ2-1	TRBD1	few	CASSFTGGHEQFF	TGTGCCAGCAGTTTTACAGGGGGGCATGAGCAGTTCTTC
TRBV6-5	TRBJ2-7	NA	few	CATQGTGANEQYF	TGTGCCACCCAAGGGACGGGGGCCAACGAGCAGTACTTC
TRBV3-1	TRBJ2-1	NA	NA	CASSQAHGSGREQFF	TGTGCCAGCAGCCAAGCTCACGGGTCCGGGAGAGAGCAGTTCTTC
TRBV2	TRBJ2-2	NA	few	CASSEFPAGTGELFF	TGTGCCAGCAGTGAGTTTCCGGCGGGCACCGGGGAGCTGTTTTTT
TRBV7-2	TRBJ2-3	NA	NA	CASSSHKTSAQYF	TGTGCCAGCAGCTCCCACAAGACCAGTGCGCAGTATTTT
TRBV5-5	TRBJ1-2	NA	NA	CASSLSSKRDPWGYTF	TGTGCCAGCAGCTTATCATCGAAGCGGGACCCGTGGGGCTACACCTTC
TRBV10-3	TRBJ2-6	TRBD2	many	CATTSGDSGANVLTF	TGTGCCACGACTAGCGGGGACTCTGGGGCCAACGTCCTGACTTTC
TRBV5-1	TRBJ2-2	TRBD1	NA	CASSGTGTNTGELFF	TGCGCCAGCAGCGGGACAGGGACAAACACCGGGGAGCTGTTTTTT
TRBV9	TRBJ2-4	NA	many	CASSVGGDIQYF	TGTGCCAGCAGCGTAGGAGGAGACATTCAGTACTTC
TRBV4-2	TRBJ2-2	NA	once	CASSSANRELFF	TGTGCCAGCAGTTCCGCAAACAGGGAGCTGTTTTTT
TRBV6-2/TRBV6-3	TRBJ1-2	NA	few	CASSKEPDYGYTF	TGTGCCAGCAGCAAGGAACCTGATTATGGCTACACCTTC
TRBV7-2	TRBJ2-5	TRBD2	NA	CASSLGSGLAGANQETQYF	TGTGCCAGCAGCTTAGGCTCTGGACTAGCGGGAGCGAACCAAGAGACCCAGTACTTC
TRBV7-2	TRBJ2-7	NA	NA	CASSRQNSEQYF	TGTGCCAGCAGCCGACAGAACTCGGAGCAGTACTTC
TRBV5-6	TRBJ2-3	NA	few	CASTSGGLVDTQYF	TGTGCCAGTACCTCCGGGGGTCTCGTTGATACGCAGTATTTT
TRBV7-9	TRBJ2-2	TRBD2	NA	CASSPPGGSTGELFF	TGTGCCAGCAGCCCCCCGGGGGGGAGCACCGGGGAGCTGTTTTTT
TRBV19	TRBJ2-2	NA	NA	CASSILGNTGELFF	TGTGCCAGTAGTATCTTAGGGAACACCGGGGAGCTGTTTTTT
TRBV29-1	TRBJ2-7	TRBD2	NA	CSVGRDYNSYEQYF	TGCAGCGTGGGCAGGGACTACAACTCCTACGAGCAGTACTTC
TRBV4-3	TRBJ1-3	NA	NA	CASSRMGTSSGNTIYF	TGCGCCAGCAGCCGAATGGGTACAAGCTCTGGAAACACCATATATTTT